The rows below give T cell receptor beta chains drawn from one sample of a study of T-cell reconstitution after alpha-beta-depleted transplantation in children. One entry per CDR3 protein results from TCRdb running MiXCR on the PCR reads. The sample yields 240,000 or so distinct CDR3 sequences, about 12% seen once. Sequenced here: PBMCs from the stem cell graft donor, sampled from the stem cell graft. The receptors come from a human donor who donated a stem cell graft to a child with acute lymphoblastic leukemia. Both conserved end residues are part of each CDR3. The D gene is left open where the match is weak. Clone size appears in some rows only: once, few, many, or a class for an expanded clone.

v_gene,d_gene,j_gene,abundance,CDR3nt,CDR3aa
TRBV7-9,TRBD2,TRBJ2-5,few,TGTGCCAGCAGCTTGGGACTAGCGGGAGGAGTTCAAGAGACCCAGTACTTC,CASSLGLAGGVQETQYF
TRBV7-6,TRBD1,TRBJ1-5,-,TGTGCCAGCAGCTTAGGACAGGGGCCCCAGCATTTT,CASSLGQGPQHF
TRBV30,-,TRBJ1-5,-,TGTGCCTGGAGTTCTGGGATGAATCAGCCCCAGCATTTT,CAWSSGMNQPQHF
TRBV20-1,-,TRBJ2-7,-,TGCAGTGCGAATTCCGGGCCAGTTATTATCTACGAGCAGTACTTC,CSANSGPVIIYEQYF
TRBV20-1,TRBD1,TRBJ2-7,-,TGCAGTGCAGAGGGACAGGGATTGGTACCCTACGAGCAGTACTTC,CSAEGQGLVPYEQYF
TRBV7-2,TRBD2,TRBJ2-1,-,TGTGCCTTAAGGGTTTTAAGCACTAGCGGTTACAATGAGCAGTTCTTC,CALRVLSTSGYNEQFF
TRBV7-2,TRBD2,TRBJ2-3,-,TGTGCCAGCAGCTTAGTAGCGGGGGGGCGGACAGATACGCAGTATTTT,CASSLVAGGRTDTQYF
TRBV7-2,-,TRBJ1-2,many,TGTGCCAGCAGCCCTCGAACCAACAGCTATGGCTACACCTTC,CASSPRTNSYGYTF
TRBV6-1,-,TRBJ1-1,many,TGTGCCAGCAGTGAATTTCGGTCCACTGAAGCTTTCTTT,CASSEFRSTEAFF
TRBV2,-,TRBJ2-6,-,TGTGCCAGCCTTGAGAGGGGGATCACTGGGGCCAACGTCCTGACTTTC,CASLERGITGANVLTF
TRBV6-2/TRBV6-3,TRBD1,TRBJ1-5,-,TGTGCCAGCAGTTACTCCAGGGGGCTTGGGGATCAGCCCCAGCATTTT,CASSYSRGLGDQPQHF
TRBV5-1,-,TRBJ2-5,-,TGCGCCAGCAGCAAGGGACGGATCACGAGGGGAGAGGAGACCCAGTACTTC,CASSKGRITRGEETQYF
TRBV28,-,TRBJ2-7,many,TGTGCCAGCAGTTTGAGAGGAAAGTCCTACGAGCAGTACTTC,CASSLRGKSYEQYF
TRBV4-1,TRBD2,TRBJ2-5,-,TGCGCCAGCAGCCAACGGGGGGTTGAAGAGACCCAGTACTTC,CASSQRGVEETQYF
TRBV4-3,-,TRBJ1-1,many,TGCGCCAGCAGCCAACGGGGGATGAACACTGAAGCTTTCTTT,CASSQRGMNTEAFF
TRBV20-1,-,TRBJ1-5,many,TGCAGTGCTAGAAGATGGGCAGGGCGTGATCAGCCCCAGCATTTT,CSARRWAGRDQPQHF
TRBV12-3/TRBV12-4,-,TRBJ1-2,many,TGTGCCAGCAGTTCCTCTGGGGGCAGGGCGATCTATGGCTACACCTTC,CASSSSGGRAIYGYTF
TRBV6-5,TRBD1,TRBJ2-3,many,TGTGCCAGCAGTTACTCAGACCCTACAGGGGTCTCCGATACGCAGTATTTT,CASSYSDPTGVSDTQYF
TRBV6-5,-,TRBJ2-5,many,TGTGCCAGCAGTTATTGGGGCAGCCAAGAGACCCAGTACTTC,CASSYWGSQETQYF
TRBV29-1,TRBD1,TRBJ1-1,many,TGCAGCTTCGCCGGGACAGGGAACACTGAAGCTTTCTTT,CSFAGTGNTEAFF
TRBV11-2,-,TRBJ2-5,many,TGTGCCAGCACACCCTCGGAGGTCGGGGTCGAGACCCAGTACTTC,CASTPSEVGVETQYF
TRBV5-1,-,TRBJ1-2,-,TGCGCCAGCAGCCGGGAGGACTATGGCTACACCTTC,CASSREDYGYTF
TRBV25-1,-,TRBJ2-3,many,TGTGCCAGCAGTGAATATTGGGTGGATACGCAGTATTTT,CASSEYWVDTQYF
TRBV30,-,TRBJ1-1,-,TGTGCCTGGAGTTCGCACGCGAACACTGAAGCTTTCTTT,CAWSSHANTEAFF
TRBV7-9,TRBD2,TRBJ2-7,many,TGTGCCAGCAGCTTAGGGACTAGCGGGATCCACTACGAGCAGTACTTC,CASSLGTSGIHYEQYF
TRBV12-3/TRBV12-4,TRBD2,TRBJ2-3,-,TGTGCCAGCAGTGTCAAGTCTAGCGGGGTGGGAGATACGCAGTATTTT,CASSVKSSGVGDTQYF
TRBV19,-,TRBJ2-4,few,TGTGCCAGTAGTATTCAGGCTGGGGGAAACATTCAGTACTTC,CASSIQAGGNIQYF